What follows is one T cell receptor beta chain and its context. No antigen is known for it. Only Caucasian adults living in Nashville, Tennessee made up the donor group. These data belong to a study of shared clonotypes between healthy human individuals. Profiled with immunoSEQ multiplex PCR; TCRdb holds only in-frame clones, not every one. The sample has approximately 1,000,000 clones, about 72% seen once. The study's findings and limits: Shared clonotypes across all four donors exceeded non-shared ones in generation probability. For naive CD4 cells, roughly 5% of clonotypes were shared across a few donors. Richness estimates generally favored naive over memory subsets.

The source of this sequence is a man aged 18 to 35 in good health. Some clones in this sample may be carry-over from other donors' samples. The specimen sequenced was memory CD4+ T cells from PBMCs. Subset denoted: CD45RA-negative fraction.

CDR3 loop: CASRQTIGGSYEQYF. CDR3 nucleotides: TGTGCCAGCAGACAAACAATCGGGGGCTCCTACGAGCAGTACTTC. V gene TRBV27 combines with J gene TRBJ2-7; a possible D gene is TRBD2 (6 bases). The CDR3 sequence is 15 residues long. Germline loops: CDR1 MNHEY, CDR2 SMNVEV (reference sequence). The ends were cut back, 6 bases at V and 0 bases at J, with 15 bases in the middle.